This entry lists 26 T cell receptor beta chains sequenced from one sample in a study of cytomegalovirus exposure and HLA in healthy donors. Primers included in the PCR were 60 Vbeta and 13 Jbeta primers. The method was immunoSEQ multiplex PCR; TCRdb's version includes in-frame clones alone and lacks a portion of them. The profile covers approximately 120,000 clones, with approximately 71% appearing a single time and roughly 8% taken by the ten largest. The material sequenced was PBMCs. These receptors were taken from a man aged 35-49 years in good health and CMV-seronegative.

The chain carries TRBV15 and TRBJ2-3, with D perhaps TRBD1 (6 bases). The CDR3 covers 19 residues. V dropped 0 bases and J dropped 2 bases, with 21 bases sitting between them. Germline loops: CDR1 LNHNV, CDR2 YYDKDF (reference sequence). The CDR3 DNA is TGTGCCACCAGCAGAGAATTTCAGAAGGACAGAGTCCTCACAGATACGCAGTATTTT. Translating it yields CATSREFQKDRVLTDTQYF.

The chain joins TRBV4-2 to TRBJ1-5; TRBD1 matches at 9 bases. V lost 5 bases to trimming and J lost 6 bases; unmatched junction nucleotides: 11. The CDR3 sequence is 16 residues long. The germline gives CDR1 LGHNA, CDR2 YNFKEQ. The CDR3 protein is CASSSRTGGEGQPQHF. In DNA, the CDR3 is TGTGCCAGCAGCAGTCGTACAGGGGGCGAAGGTCAGCCCCAGCATTTT.

This clone has only a few counts. The V gene is TRBV9, the J gene TRBJ2-3; D may be TRBD2 (6 bases). CDR1 SGDLS and CDR2 YYNGEE come from the germline V gene. The CDR3 has 15 amino acids. V was pared by 0 bases and J by 3 bases, with 11 bases between. In DNA form, the CDR3 reads TGTGCCAGCAGCGTAGGGGGGGTGGGTACAGATACGCAGTATTTT. The encoded protein is CASSVGGVGTDTQYF.

This clone has just one count. CDR3 protein: CASSSQETQYF. CDR3 DNA: TGTGCCAGCAGCTCACAAGAGACCCAGTACTTC. The chain uses TRBV7-9 and TRBJ2-5, with no clear D. This CDR3 region has 11 residues. CDR1 SEHNR and CDR2 FQNEAQ come from the germline V gene (reference sequence). V was pared by 4 bases and J by 2 bases, with 2 bases between.

The chain has TRBV18 and TRBJ2-2, with a tentative D call TRBD1 (6 bases). The CDR3 sequence is 14 residues long. Trimming shortened V by 2 bases and J by 7 bases, and 11 bases separated the two germline ends. Germline CDR1 reads KGHSH; CDR2 reads LQKENI. Here the CDR3 DNA reads TGTGCCAGCTCACCAGCAGGGGCCAGCGGGGAGCTGTTTTTT. It translates to CASSPAGASGELFF. The full variable domain, completed using reference TRBV18 and TRBJ2-2, is NAGVMQNPRHLVRRRGQEARLRCSPMKGHSHVYWYRQLPEEGLKFMVYLQKENIIDESGMPKERFSAEFPKEGPSILRIQQVVRGDSAAYFCASSPAGASGELFFGEGSRLTVL.

This chain connects TRBV6-5 to TRBJ1-1; D is uncertain. Trimming cost V 3 bases and J 1 base, with 12 bases left between them. The CDR3 sequence is 15 residues long. Germline-derived CDR1 and CDR2 are MNHEY and SVGAGI. For the CDR3, the DNA is TGTGCCAGCAGTTATGTCCAGGCGACGAACACTGAAGCTTTCTTT. It encodes CASSYVQATNTEAFF.

The gene calls are TRBV5-4 and TRBJ1-2, with TRBD1 as a possible D gene (6 bases). Germline CDR1 reads SGHNT; CDR2 reads YYREEE (reference sequence). The V and J ends lost 4 bases and 4 bases respectively, with 8 bases between them. The CDR3 is 12 amino acids. CDR3 residues: CASSADSYGYTF. The CDR3 DNA reads TGTGCCAGCAGCGCGGACAGCTATGGCTACACCTTC.

This rearrangement joins TRBV28 to TRBJ1-1; unclear D gene. The CDR3 spans 12 residues. Germline CDR1 MDHEN, CDR2 SYDVKM. Trimming pared 5 bases from V and 8 bases from J, leaving 12 bases between. In DNA form, the CDR3 reads TGTGCCAGCAGTCCTCGGGGAGGGGAAGCTTTCTTT. This codes for CASSPRGGEAFF.

The chain links TRBV9 to TRBJ2-1; the match to TRBD2 covers 15 bases. The CDR3 runs to 18 residues. The germline gives CDR1 SGDLS, CDR2 YYNGEE. Trimming at V came to 0 bases and at J to 7 bases, leaving 8 bases not matched to a gene. CDR3 DNA: TGTGCCAGCAGCGTAGGGAGGACTAGCGGGGGGGCCAGTAATGAGCAGTTCTTC. The encoded protein is CASSVGRTSGGASNEQFF.

V gene TRBV7-9 combines with J gene TRBJ1-3; D gene uncertain. Deletions cut 6 bases from V and 2 bases from J, with 14 bases between. CDR1 is SEHNR and CDR2 is FQNEAQ in the germline V gene (reference sequence). There are 15 residues in the CDR3. CDR3 nucleotide sequence: TGTGCCAGCAGTGGGCCGATCCGCGCTGGAAACACCATATATTTT. It encodes CASSGPIRAGNTIYF.

The rearrangement links TRBV19 to TRBJ2-1; 8 bases fit TRBD2. The V gene end was trimmed by 3 bases and the J gene end by 8 bases; junction bases not matched to a gene: 9. The CDR3 is made up of 15 amino acids. Germline assignment: CDR1 LNHDA and CDR2 SQIVND (reference sequence). The CDR3 reads CASSISAGGPHEQFF. The CDR3 nucleotides read TGTGCCAGTAGTATTTCGGCGGGGGGCCCACATGAGCAGTTCTTC.

The CDR3 reads CASSPQVGAASTDTQYF. CDR3 bases: TGCGCCAGCAGCCCCCAAGTGGGGGCCGCTAGCACAGATACGCAGTATTTT. The chain carries TRBV5-1 and TRBJ2-3, with TRBD1 as a possible D gene (6 bases). The CDR3 totals 17 residues. The germline V and J ends were trimmed by 4 bases and 0 bases, with 18 bases remaining between them. Germline values: CDR1 SGHRS, CDR2 YFSETQ.

This clone showed up just once. This chain links TRBV7-2 with TRBJ2-7; TRBD2 is a possible D gene (6 bases). The V gene's germline CDR1 is SGHTA and CDR2 FQGNSA. The CDR3 totals 16 residues. V shed 4 bases and J shed 0 bases, with 16 bases lying between them. The CDR3 loop reads CASSSPGRGSSYEQYF. The CDR3 nucleotides are TGTGCCAGCAGCTCCCCAGGGCGGGGTAGCTCCTACGAGCAGTACTTC.

The gene calls are TRBV5-4 and TRBJ2-2; 8 bases are shared with TRBD1. Germline lookup yields CDR1 SGHNT and CDR2 YYREEE (reference sequence). This CDR3 comprises 16 residues. Trimming cost V 3 bases and J 4 bases; bases outside gene matches: 8. The CDR3 reads CASSSSTGVSTGELFF. CDR3 DNA sequence: TGTGCCAGCAGCTCCTCGACAGGGGTCTCCACCGGGGAGCTGTTTTTT.

The V gene is TRBV27, the J gene TRBJ2-2; TRBD1 aligns across 12 bases. Trimming at V came to 4 bases and at J to 4 bases, leaving 7 bases not matched to a gene. The V gene's germline CDR1 is MNHEY and CDR2 SMNVEV (reference sequence). CDR3 length: 17 residues. CDR3 loop: CASSWGDRGLITGELFF. DNA of the CDR3: TGTGCCAGCAGTTGGGGGGACAGGGGGCTTATCACCGGGGAGCTGTTTTTT.

This rearrangement joins TRBV28 to TRBJ2-3; D is unclear. Germline CDR1 reads MDHEN; CDR2 reads SYDVKM. The CDR3 loop spans 13 amino acids. Trimming took off 3 bases at V and 9 bases at J, with 13 bases between the two ends. The chain's CDR3 is CASSFQAPVTQYF. Written as DNA, the CDR3 is TGTGCCAGCAGTTTCCAGGCTCCTGTAACGCAGTATTTT.

The chain uses TRBV11-2 and TRBJ2-7; TRBD1 is a possible D gene (5 bases). Germline loops: CDR1 SGHAT, CDR2 FQNNGV. Trimming left V 5 bases short and J 3 bases short, with 8 bases between. This CDR3 spans 12 amino acids. CDR3 residues: CASSRDSYEQYF. CDR3 in DNA: TGTGCCAGCAGCCGAGACAGCTACGAGCAGTACTTC.

The chain couples TRBV29-1 to TRBJ2-1; 7 bases line up with TRBD2. Trimming cost V 7 bases and J 2 bases; bases outside gene matches: 11. The CDR3 consists of 15 residues. Germline values: CDR1 SQVTM, CDR2 ANQGSEA. The CDR3 loop reads CSGRGGGKAYNEQFF. In DNA form, the CDR3 reads TGCAGCGGTCGAGGCGGGGGAAAGGCCTACAATGAGCAGTTCTTC.

V usage is TRBV5-4 and J usage is TRBJ1-4; D perhaps matches TRBD1 (6 bases). The CDR3 contains 16 residues. Germline CDR1 is SGHNT and CDR2 is YYREEE (reference sequence). Trimming pared 4 bases from V and 0 bases from J, leaving 13 bases between. The CDR3, as DNA: TGTGCCAGCAGCGCCGGACAGAGATCAACTAATGAAAAACTGTTTTTT. It encodes CASSAGQRSTNEKLFF.

The chain employs TRBV7-6 and TRBJ2-3, with a weak D call TRBD2 (6 bases). The ends were cut back, 5 bases at V and 4 bases at J, with 13 bases in the middle. The CDR3 has 14 amino acids. CDR1 and CDR2 (germline): SGHVS, FNYEAQ. The CDR3 DNA reads TGTGCCAGCAGCCTCAGGGCTAGCGCAGATACGCAGTATTTT. Its translation is CASSLRASADTQYF.

This chain links TRBV19 with TRBJ2-3; no clear D. The CDR3 loop spans 13 amino acids. CDR1 is LNHDA and CDR2 is SQIVND in the germline V gene (reference sequence). V was cut by 7 bases and J by 4 bases, with 12 bases left in between. For the CDR3, the DNA is TGTGCCAGTATGAGAGAATCCGCAGATACGCAGTATTTT. This translates into CASMRESADTQYF.

The table lists this clone with a count of one. V is TRBV4-2 and J is TRBJ2-1, with TRBD2 matching 11 bases. There are 18 residues in the CDR3. Trimming cost V 4 bases and J 8 bases; bases outside gene matches: 16. Germline values: CDR1 LGHNA, CDR2 YNFKEQ. This chain's CDR3 is CASSLQGGSGGARDEQFF. The CDR3 DNA follows: TGTGCCAGCAGCCTACAAGGAGGTAGCGGGGGGGCGAGGGATGAGCAGTTCTTC.

The chain has TRBV4-3 and TRBJ2-1; TRBD2 aligns across 11 bases. The CDR3 spans 14 residues. Germline V lookup: CDR1 LGHNA, CDR2 YSLEER. The V segment lost 2 bases and the J segment 9 bases; nucleotides outside the gene matches: 3. The CDR3: CASSQLAGGGEQFF. CDR3 in DNA: TGCGCCAGCAGCCAATTAGCGGGGGGGGGTGAGCAGTTCTTC.

CDR3 coding DNA: TGTGCCAGCAGCTTAGTTGCGGGGGCTGGGACTGAAGCTTTCTTT. It encodes CASSLVAGAGTEAFF. The chain couples TRBV7-9 to TRBJ1-1, with D tentatively TRBD1 (6 bases). Trimming removed 1 base at V and 5 bases at J, with 14 bases between. This CDR3 is built from 15 residues. Germline CDR1 reads SEHNR; CDR2 reads FQNEAQ (reference sequence).

The V call is TRBV4-1, the J call TRBJ2-7; maybe TRBD1 (6 bases). This CDR3 has 14 amino acids. CDR1 MGHRA and CDR2 YSYEKL come from the germline V gene. Trimming took 0 bases from V and 6 from J, leaving 12 bases between them. CDR3 loop: CASSQDPQGREQYF. The CDR3 bases are TGCGCCAGCAGCCAAGATCCACAGGGTCGCGAGCAGTACTTC.

The V call is TRBV18, the J call TRBJ2-7; D is possibly TRBD1 (6 bases). The CDR3 loop spans 15 amino acids. V was pared by 1 base and J by 1 base, with 11 bases between. CDR1 and CDR2 (germline): KGHSH, LQKENI. The CDR3 bases are TGTGCCAGCTCACCACAACAGGGTTTTTCCTACGAGCAGTACTTC. It is translated as CASSPQQGFSYEQYF.